This T cell receptor (beta chain) came from a study of regulatory T cells in long-lasting Graves disease. Study in general: For under 3 months, newly diagnosed Graves' patients had been taking antithyroid drugs.

General study results and limits: A reduction in accuracy may have resulted from the small sample size.

TCR beta libraries were built with iRepertoire HTBI primers and Arm-PCR of CDR3 regions. From the multiplex PCR reads, TCRdb called clonotypes with MiXCR, one entry per CDR3 protein. In the table there are hundreds of thousands of distinct CDR3 sequences, about 14% of which are singletons. Turning to this clonotype: What it binds is unknown.

The CDR3 spans 15 residues. CDR1 is SGHAT and CDR2 is FQNNGV in the germline V gene. With V trimmed by 6 bases and J by 1 base, 6 bases remained unmatched. Time point defined: newly diagnosed GD, antithyroid drugs for less than 3 months. The authors made the TCR library using RNA they extracted from PBMCs. The source of the patients was an endocrinology department in Xi'an, China. These data were likewise used in another study, on T cells in Graves' hyperthyroidism and ophthalmopathy.

Sequencing was performed on peripheral blood mononuclear cells (PBMCs), taken at new diagnosis, from a patient treated with antithyroid drugs. The chain recombines TRBV11-2 with TRBJ2-5; 9 nucleotides agree with TRBD2. The TCR originated in a young man with Graves disease. The CDR3 spells CASSFSGRGQETQYF. CDR3 coding DNA: TGTGCCAGCAGTTTTAGCGGGAGAGGCCAAGAGACCCAGTACTTC.